Each of the 16 T cell receptor beta chains below was sequenced from the same sample in a study of Tregs in tolerant kidney transplant recipients (dated by TCRdb to 2018 to 2020). Receptor libraries were prepared by the immunoSEQ multiplex PCR assay. Not all clones reach the TCRdb copy of this immuneACCESS table, which keeps in-frame sequences only. Checked studies attribute under half of the gap to unresolved V genes and leave the rest unexplained. The table for this sample lists approximately 90,000 clones; roughly 93% of them were counted only once. The ten top clones hold 1.5% to 2% of the sample. The transplants used related donors with nonmyeloablative bone marrow transplantation, and mixed chimerism in the human trials was transient. The sequencing here drew on CD4+ T cells from blood (PBMCs), taken 12 months after the transplant. The receptors come from a human patient who received a combined kidney and bone marrow transplant. After a transplant, some of the T cells may come from the graft donor.

V and J are TRBV29-1 and TRBJ1-3, with D possibly being TRBD1 (6 bases). The CDR3 is made up of 14 amino acids. Germline CDR1 SQVTM, CDR2 ANQGSEA. V was trimmed by 6 bases and J by 0 bases, leaving 12 bases between them. The CDR3 DNA follows: TGCAGCGTAACGGACAGATTCTCTGGAAACACCATATATTTT. This gives the protein CSVTDRFSGNTIYF.

The chain joins TRBV2 to TRBJ1-2; 7 nucleotides agree with TRBD1. CDR3 length: 12 amino acids. The germline gives CDR1 SNHLY, CDR2 FYNNEI. With V trimmed by 10 bases and J by 4 bases, 6 bases remained unmatched. The CDR3 nucleotides are TGTGCCATTGAAGACAGGGTCTATGGCTACACCTTC. Amino acid sequence: CAIEDRVYGYTF.

CDR3 sequence: CASSFSVAGGNEQFF. The CDR3 region has the DNA TGTGCCAGCAGCTTCAGTGTAGCGGGGGGCAATGAGCAGTTCTTC. The chain has TRBV7-2 and TRBJ2-1; 10 bases align to TRBD2. CDR1 is SGHTA and CDR2 is FQGNSA in the germline V gene. V lost 3 bases and J lost 6; bases outside the gene matches: 5. The CDR3 contains 15 residues.

The chain uses TRBV30 and TRBJ2-1, with 8 bases identical to TRBD2. Germline CDR1 reads GTSNPN; CDR2 reads SVGIG (reference sequence). With V trimmed by 3 bases and J by 9 bases, 7 bases remained unmatched. The CDR3 consists of 13 residues. CDR3 sequence: CAWRGTRLGEQFF. The CDR3 coding sequence is TGTGCCTGGAGGGGGACTAGACTAGGTGAGCAGTTCTTC.

The chain uses TRBV7-3 and TRBJ2-3; tentatively, D is TRBD1 (6 bases). In germline, CDR1 is SGHTA, CDR2 FQGTGA. The CDR3 totals 14 residues. The germline V and J ends were trimmed by 3 bases and 3 bases, with 10 bases remaining between them. The CDR3 bases are TGTGCCAGCAGCTTTTCAGGGGCAACAGATACGCAGTATTTT. Amino acids: CASSFSGATDTQYF.

This clone was counted a few times. The V call is TRBV7-2, the J call TRBJ1-3; D unclear. Germline CDR1 and CDR2: SGHTA and FQGNSA. Trimming left V 1 base short and J 7 bases short, with 8 bases between. The CDR3 is 13 amino acids. The CDR3 nucleotides read TGTGCCAGCAGCTTAGTATCCGGGAACACCATATATTTT. It codes for CASSLVSGNTIYF. The variable domain in full, with the rest retrieved from reference TRBV7-2 and TRBJ1-3, is GAGVSQSPSNKVTEKGKDVELRCDPISGHTALYWYRQSLGQGLEFLIYFQGNSAPDKSGLPSDRFSAERTGGSVSTLTIQRTQQEDSAVYLCASSLVSGNTIYFGEGSWLTVV.

The rearrangement uses TRBV7-2 and TRBJ2-3, with D perhaps TRBD2 (6 bases). The CDR3 loop spans 16 amino acids. Germline CDR1 reads SGHTA; CDR2 reads FQGNSA. V lost 8 bases to trimming and J lost 4 bases, with 22 bases between them. DNA of the CDR3: TGTGCCAGCCTCCAATCCGGGACTCGAAGATCAGATACGCAGTATTTT. It translates to CASLQSGTRRSDTQYF.

The CDR3 DNA sequence: TGTGCCAGCAGCTTCGGGACTAGCGGGCCAAGGCGGGAGCAGTTCTTC. This gives the protein CASSFGTSGPRREQFF. The rearrangement joins TRBV7-6 to TRBJ2-1; 12 bases are a match to TRBD2. The CDR3 is 16 amino acids. CDR1 SGHVS and CDR2 FNYEAQ come from the germline V gene. V shed 3 bases and J 10 bases; nucleotides not matched to a gene: 10.

The chain links TRBV6-4 to TRBJ2-1; 11 positions agree with TRBD2. The germline CDR1 and CDR2 sequences are MRHNA and SNTAGT. The CDR3 covers 18 residues. Trimming cost V 6 bases and J 0 bases; bases outside gene matches: 10. CDR3 coding DNA: TGTGCCAGCAGCTTACTAGCGGGAGAGTTAAGCTCCTACAATGAGCAGTTCTTC. This gives the protein CASSLLAGELSSYNEQFF.

The chain employs TRBV29-1 and TRBJ1-1, with D maybe TRBD1 (6 bases). CDR1 SQVTM and CDR2 ANQGSEA come from the germline V gene. Trimming shortened V by 2 bases and J by 0 bases, and 7 bases separated the two germline ends. This CDR3 comprises 13 residues. CDR3: CSVENRVNTEAFF. CDR3 DNA sequence: TGCAGCGTTGAAAACAGGGTGAACACTGAAGCTTTCTTT.

The rearrangement uses TRBV29-1 and TRBJ1-2; tentatively, D is TRBD1 (5 bases). Germline assignment: CDR1 SQVTM and CDR2 ANQGSEA. CDR3 length: 12 amino acids. Trimming took 3 bases from V and 7 from J, leaving 12 bases between them. CDR3 coding DNA: TGCAGCGTTGAGGTGGGGCTCTCTGGCTACACCTTC. Protein: CSVEVGLSGYTF.

This clone was seen a few times. At one end the junction does not follow the germline gene, possibly because of a read error. The V call is TRBV2, the J call TRBJ2-5; tentatively, D is TRBD2 (6 bases). Germline CDR1 reads SNHLY; CDR2 reads FYNNEI. The CDR3 consists of 13 residues. DNA for the CDR3: TGTGCCAGCTGTGATATCGGGGGAGAGACCCAGTACTTC. As protein: CASCDIGGETQYF.

The gene calls are TRBV19 and TRBJ1-5, with a weak D call TRBD1 (6 bases). The CDR3 has 15 amino acids. Germline CDR1 reads LNHDA; CDR2 reads SQIVND (reference sequence). The V end was cut by 6 bases, the J end by 2 bases, with 14 bases between. CDR3: CASSDRRTGNQPQHF. CDR3 bases: TGTGCCAGTAGCGACAGGAGAACGGGCAATCAGCCCCAGCATTTT.

This clone has a single count. The chain links TRBV29-1 to TRBJ2-1; D uncertain. Germline assignment: CDR1 SQVTM and CDR2 ANQGSEA. Trimming removed 6 bases from V and 8 bases from J, with 17 bases in between. The CDR3 covers 13 residues. CDR3 loop: CSVPSMTVDEQFF. The CDR3 DNA is TGCAGCGTCCCATCAATGACTGTTGATGAGCAGTTCTTC.

This chain uses TRBV4-2 with TRBJ2-2; no reliable D call. CDR1 and CDR2 from the germline V gene are LGHNA and YNFKEQ. Trimming removed 0 bases at V and 5 bases at J, with 10 bases between. CDR3 length: 15 amino acids. The CDR3: CASSQDHALTGELFF. Written as DNA, the CDR3 is TGTGCCAGCAGCCAAGATCATGCGCTAACCGGGGAGCTGTTTTTT.

The chain joins TRBV7-8 to TRBJ2-7, with 7 bases lining up with TRBD2. The CDR3 has 14 residues. Trimming removed 0 bases from V and 2 bases from J; junction bases left unmatched: 1. Germline V lookup: CDR1 SGHVS, CDR2 FQNEAQ. The CDR3: CASSLAGGPYEQYF. CDR3 nucleotide sequence: TGTGCCAGCAGCTTAGCGGGAGGGCCCTACGAGCAGTACTTC. Looking up the rest from reference TRBV7-8 and TRBJ2-7 gives the full variable domain: GAGVSQSPRYKVAKRGQDVALRCDPISGHVSLFWYQQALGQGPEFLTYFQNEAQLDKSGLPSDRFFAERPEGSVSTLKIQRTQQEDSAVYLCASSLAGGPYEQYFGPGTRLTVT.